This TCR beta chain derives from a study of lymphopenia after photon versus proton radiotherapy. The study, taken as a whole, reports: Under photons, naive T cells and diversity fell while effector/memory populations rose. Better survival with proton therapy was suggested as possible, not demonstrated. After lymphocyte nadir, photon-treated repertoires showed oligoclonal expansion, especially CD8+ Temra.

A remark on this clone: Its matching antigen is unknown.

Data came from immunoSEQ multiplex PCR; TCRdb stores just in-frame clones and leaves some out. The sample holds 25,000 to 40,000 clones, under 90% seen once. Sequences were derived from peripheral blood, sampled from a patient treated with proton-based radiotherapy. The TCR was taken from a woman between 70 and 85 years old with pancreatic cancer.

The CDR3 DNA sequence: TGTGCCAGCAGCCCCGGGAGGTCCACTGAAGCTTTCTTT. Its protein is CASSPGRSTEAFF. The chain combines TRBV7-9 with TRBJ1-1, with no clear D. CDR1 and CDR2 (germline): SEHNR, FQNEAQ (reference sequence). The CDR3 length is 13 residues. Trimming pared 5 bases from V and 4 bases from J, leaving 11 bases between.